Listed here are 9 T cell receptor beta chains from one sample, sequenced in a study of CD8 T cells in Susac syndrome. cDNA came from about 0.5 to 1 ug RNA primed by random hexamers. TCRdb called the immunoSEQ multiplex PCR reads again in MiXCR, with one record for every CDR3 protein. Among some 300,000 distinct CDR3 sequences listed, approximately 91% were seen once. The specimen was CD8+ T cells from PBMCs. These receptors came from a human donor with multiple sclerosis.

V usage is TRBV20-1 and J usage is TRBJ2-5, with 10 bases identical to TRBD2. The J segment lost 5 bases and the V segment lost 0 bases, leaving 6 bases of the junction unmatched. Per the germline V gene, CDR1 is DFQATT and CDR2 is SNEGSKA (reference sequence). CDR3 size: 15 residues. For the CDR3, the DNA is TGCAGTGCTAGAGATCTAGCGGGAGTGGGGGAGACCCAGTACTTC. This translates into CSARDLAGVGETQYF.

The chain combines TRBV6-1 with TRBJ2-5; no reliable D call. The CDR3 is 13 amino acids. Germline-derived CDR1 and CDR2 are MNHNS and SASEGT. The ends were cut back, 4 bases at V and 3 bases at J, with 9 bases in the middle. CDR3 protein: CASSAGEKETQYF. In DNA, the CDR3 is TGTGCCAGCAGTGCTGGCGAGAAAGAGACCCAGTACTTC.

The chain combines TRBV28 with TRBJ2-1; TRBD1 might be the D (7 bases). Trimming pared 4 bases from V and 5 bases from J, leaving 12 bases between. Per the germline V gene, CDR1 is MDHEN and CDR2 is SYDVKM. This CDR3 contains 14 residues. CDR3 sequence: CASSYRGLNNEQFF. CDR3 bases: TGTGCCAGCAGTTACAGGGGACTGAACAATGAGCAGTTCTTC.

The chain has TRBV6-2 or TRBV6-3 and TRBJ2-7, with D uncertain. Germline V gives CDR1 MNHEY, CDR2 SVGEGT. This CDR3 has 15 residues. The ends were cut back, 1 base at V and 2 bases at J, with 12 bases in the middle. CDR3 sequence reads: CASSYFTAKTYEQYF. As DNA, the CDR3 is TGTGCCAGCAGTTACTTTACAGCTAAAACCTACGAGCAGTACTTC.

CDR3 bases: TGTGCCAGCACGAGATCGGCAGGGGGAACATCTGGAAACACCATATATTTT. It is translated as CASTRSAGGTSGNTIYF. The rearrangement joins TRBV2 to TRBJ1-3, with 7 bases that match TRBD1. Germline V gives CDR1 SNHLY, CDR2 FYNNEI. Trimming at V came to 7 bases and at J to 1 base, leaving 13 bases not matched to a gene. CDR3 length equals 17 residues.

The chain carries TRBV4-1 and TRBJ2-7, with 7 bases fitting TRBD1. Trimming cost V 1 base and J 6 bases; bases outside gene matches: 6. Germline V CDR1 and CDR2: MGHRA, YSYEKL. CDR3 size: 14 residues. The CDR3 region is CASSQGPGTVEQYF. In DNA, the CDR3 is TGCGCCAGCAGCCAAGGACCCGGGACAGTCGAGCAGTACTTC.

The genes are TRBV7-2 and TRBJ2-3, with D tentatively TRBD2 (5 bases). The V and J ends lost 1 base and 2 bases respectively, with 10 bases between them. The length of the CDR3 is 15 residues. Germline CDR1 is SGHTA and CDR2 is FQGNSA. The CDR3 region has the DNA TGTGCCAGCAGCTTAGTTGGAGGCTACACAGATACGCAGTATTTT. It codes for CASSLVGGYTDTQYF. The whole variable domain, filled in from reference TRBV7-2 and TRBJ2-3, reads GAGVSQSPSNKVTEKGKDVELRCDPISGHTALYWYRQSLGQGLEFLIYFQGNSAPDKSGLPSDRFSAERTGGSVSTLTIQRTQQEDSAVYLCASSLVGGYTDTQYFGPGTRLTVL.

The chain links TRBV24-1 to TRBJ1-5, with no clear D. Germline V gives CDR1 KGHDR, CDR2 SFDVKD. The germline V and J ends were trimmed by 2 bases and 0 bases, with 7 bases remaining between them. The CDR3 is 15 residues long. The CDR3 DNA is TGTGCCACCAGTGATTCGAGGAATAGCAATCAGCCCCAGCATTTT. Amino acids: CATSDSRNSNQPQHF.

V and J are TRBV27 and TRBJ2-1; 8 nucleotides align to TRBD2. The CDR3 is 17 amino acids. Per the germline V gene, CDR1 is MNHEY and CDR2 is SMNVEV (reference sequence). The ends lost 0 bases at V and 5 bases at J; junction bases unmatched: 9. CDR3 protein: CASSLSTAGAYHNEQFF. CDR3 DNA sequence: TGTGCCAGCAGTTTATCGACAGCGGGAGCTTACCACAATGAGCAGTTCTTC.